This T cell receptor (beta chain) was sequenced during a study of PD-L1 blockade in urothelial cancer. In the study overall: The authors examined blood 3 weeks (second dose) and 6 weeks after treatment start.

V was pared by 0 bases and J by 8 bases, with 9 bases between. The CDR3 has 13 residues. Germline V gene lookup returns CDR1 SGHDT and CDR2 YYEEEE. Every PCR was spiked with synthetic TCR analog templates. The repertoire was sequenced with immunoSEQ multiplex PCR; TCRdb's copy has only in-frame clones and lacks some. Of just over 50,000 clones in the sample, 86% are singletons; the top ten hold roughly 17%. Each patient's cancer was a locally advanced or metastatic urothelial carcinoma. This chain joins TRBV5-6 and TRBJ2-4, with a possible D match to TRBD1 (6 bases). This TCR was recovered from a man aged 60 to 69 with urothelial cancer. Material: PBMCs, obtained around atezolizumab (anti-PD-L1) treatment. CDR3 sequence reads: CASSLAGADIQYF. In DNA, the CDR3 is TGTGCCAGCAGCTTGGCAGGGGCGGACATTCAGTACTTC.